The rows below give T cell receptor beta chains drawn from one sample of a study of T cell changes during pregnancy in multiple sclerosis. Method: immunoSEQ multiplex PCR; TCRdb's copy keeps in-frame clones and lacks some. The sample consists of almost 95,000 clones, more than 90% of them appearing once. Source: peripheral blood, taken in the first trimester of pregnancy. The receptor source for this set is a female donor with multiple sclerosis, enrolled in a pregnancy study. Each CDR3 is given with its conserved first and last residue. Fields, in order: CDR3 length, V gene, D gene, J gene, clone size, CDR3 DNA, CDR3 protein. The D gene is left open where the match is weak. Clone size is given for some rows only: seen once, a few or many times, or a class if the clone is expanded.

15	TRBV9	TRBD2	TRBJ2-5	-	TGTGCCAGCAGCGCGAGTTCTAGCGGGACAGAGACCCAGTACTTC	CASSASSSGTETQYF
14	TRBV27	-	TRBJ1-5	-	TGTGCCAGCAGTTTATCGGAGGGTTGGCAGCCCCAGCATTTT	CASSLSEGWQPQHF
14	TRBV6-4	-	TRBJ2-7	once	TGTGCCAGCAGCAAGGTTCAGGGTGACAACGAGCAGTACTTC	CASSKVQGDNEQYF
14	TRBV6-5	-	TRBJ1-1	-	TGTGCCAGCAGTTACGGGGCGCAGAACACTGAAGCTTTCTTT	CASSYGAQNTEAFF
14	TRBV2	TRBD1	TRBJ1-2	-	TGTGCCAGCGAAGACAGGGCAATTCCGTATGGCTACACCTTC	CASEDRAIPYGYTF
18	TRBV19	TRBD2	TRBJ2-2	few	TGTGCCAGTAGTAGGAAGTTACCGGGACTAGCGTCCACCGGGGAGCTGTTTTTT	CASSRKLPGLASTGELFF
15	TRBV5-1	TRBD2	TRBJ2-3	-	TGCGCCAGCAGCGAAAGGAAGGGAGGGACAGATACGCAGTATTTT	CASSERKGGTDTQYF
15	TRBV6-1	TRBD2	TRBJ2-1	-	TGTGCCAGCAGTGATACGGGAGGACCCTACAATGAGCAGTTCTTC	CASSDTGGPYNEQFF
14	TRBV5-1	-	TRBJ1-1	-	TGCGCCAGCAGCGAGCGGGGGGCAAAGACTGAAGCTTTCTTT	CASSERGAKTEAFF
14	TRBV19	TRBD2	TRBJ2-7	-	TGTGCCAGTAGTATTGGGGGGACTAGTCGGGAGCAGTACTTC	CASSIGGTSREQYF
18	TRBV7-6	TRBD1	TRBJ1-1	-	TGTGCCAGCAGCTTAGGTAGTTTCAGGGGGCGCGGGAACACTGAAGCTTTCTTT	CASSLGSFRGRGNTEAFF
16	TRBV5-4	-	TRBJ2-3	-	TGTGCCAGCAGCTTTAGCTGGGTCGGAAGCACAGATACGCAGTATTTT	CASSFSWVGSTDTQYF
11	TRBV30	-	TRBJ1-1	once	TGTGCCTGGAGTCGATCGGTGGAAGCTTTCTTT	CAWSRSVEAFF
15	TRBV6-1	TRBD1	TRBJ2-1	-	TGTGCCAGCAGTGAAGAGGGACAGGGATACAATGAGCAGTTCTTC	CASSEEGQGYNEQFF